This TCR beta chain was recovered during a study of blood T cell repertoires in COVID-19. Germline values: CDR1 MDHEN, CDR2 SYDVKM. Trimming removed 7 bases from V and 1 base from J, with 4 bases in between. The CDR3 spans 11 residues. Data came from immunoSEQ multiplex PCR; TCRdb stores just in-frame clones and leaves some out. This table holds some 120,000 clones, 90% found once. The chain joins TRBV28 to TRBJ2-5; the D is unclear. The sequence was obtained from a human donor with active COVID-19. The donor label of this sample is uncertain. The sequenced material came from peripheral blood. As DNA, the CDR3 is TGTGCCAGCACTATCCAAGAGACCCAGTACTTC. This gives the protein CASTIQETQYF.